Shown below are 9 T cell receptor beta chains from a single sample sequenced in a study of CD8 T cells in ankylosing spondylitis. In TCRdb, the 5' RACE reads were re-called with MiXCR into one record per CDR3 protein. Of roughly 42,000 distinct CDR3 sequences listed, roughly 2.5% are singletons. The material sequenced was blood, either unsorted or a sorted T cell fraction (not recorded which). The receptors were sampled from a male donor with ankylosing spondylitis or in good health (not recorded which).

A few counts support this clonotype. The V call is TRBV9, the J call TRBJ2-3; D ambiguous. Trimming removed 0 bases from V and 4 bases from J, with 9 bases in between. This CDR3 spans 14 amino acids. Per germline, CDR1 SGDLS and CDR2 YYNGEE. CDR3 sequence reads: CASSVDSSSDTQYF. The CDR3, as DNA: TGTGCCAGCAGCGTAGACTCGAGCTCAGATACGCAGTATTTT.

There are many counts of this clonotype. As DNA, the CDR3 is TGTGCCAGCAGCATGACAGAGTTGGTGGGATACAATGAGCAGTTCTTC. Protein: CASSMTELVGYNEQFF. V usage is TRBV9 and J usage is TRBJ2-1; weak D call: TRBD1 (5 bases). Looked up from germline, CDR1 is SGDLS and CDR2 is YYNGEE. The CDR3 spans 16 residues. Deletions cut 4 bases from V and 4 bases from J, with 18 bases between.

This clonotype was detected many times. The rearrangement uses TRBV9 and TRBJ1-1; tentative D call: TRBD1 (6 bases). This CDR3 contains 14 residues. Germline values: CDR1 SGDLS, CDR2 YYNGEE. V dropped 0 bases and J dropped 5 bases, with 11 bases sitting between them. The CDR3: CASSVGGGGTEAFF. The CDR3 region has the DNA TGTGCCAGCAGCGTAGGAGGGGGGGGGACTGAAGCTTTCTTT.

This clonotype has ten or more counts. The chain combines TRBV9 with TRBJ2-7; the D gene is possibly TRBD1 (5 bases). Per germline, CDR1 SGDLS and CDR2 YYNGEE. V was pared by 0 bases and J by 1 base, with 11 bases between. The CDR3 covers 15 residues. CDR3 amino acids: CASSVGKDTSYEQYF. CDR3 coding DNA: TGTGCCAGCAGCGTAGGAAAGGACACATCCTACGAGCAGTACTTC.

This clonotype was detected ten times or more. The chain has TRBV9 and TRBJ2-3; 10 positions agree with TRBD2. After removal of 0 bases from V and 1 base from J, the junction contained 8 bases not matched to a gene. Germline lookup yields CDR1 SGDLS and CDR2 YYNGEE. The CDR3 totals 18 residues. In DNA form, the CDR3 reads TGTGCCAGCAGCGTAGGGTTCGGGCTAGCGGGAGGCACAGATACGCAGTATTTT. This gives the protein CASSVGFGLAGGTDTQYF.

This clonotype was recorded many times. The CDR3 here is CASSRLALGYNEQFF. The CDR3 nucleotides read TGTGCCAGCAGTCGACTAGCTCTGGGCTACAATGAGCAGTTCTTC. The gene calls are TRBV9 and TRBJ2-1; 7 bases are a match to TRBD2. This CDR3 contains 15 residues. V shed 5 bases and J 3 bases; nucleotides not matched to a gene: 8. Germline assignment: CDR1 SGDLS and CDR2 YYNGEE.

This clonotype was seen repeatedly, ten times or more. The gene calls are TRBV9 and TRBJ2-3; 9 nucleotides agree with TRBD1. V lost 4 bases to trimming and J lost 4 bases; unmatched junction nucleotides: 10. This CDR3 comprises 16 residues. Germline V lookup: CDR1 SGDLS, CDR2 YYNGEE. CDR3 protein: CASSIRTGEPADTQYF. In DNA, the CDR3 is TGTGCCAGCAGCATCCGGACAGGGGAACCAGCAGATACGCAGTATTTT.

The table lists this clonotype with many counts. V gene TRBV9 combines with J gene TRBJ1-1; no firm D call. The CDR3 loop spans 13 amino acids. The germline V gene encodes CDR1 SGDLS and CDR2 YYNGEE. Trimming stripped 0 bases from V and 6 bases from J, with 9 bases between. Here the CDR3 DNA reads TGTGCCAGCAGCGTAGGGGTCCAAGCTGAAGCTTTCTTT. This sequence encodes CASSVGVQAEAFF.

In this sample, this clonotype turned up many times. V usage is TRBV9 and J usage is TRBJ1-2, with a tentative D call TRBD1 (5 bases). The V end was cut by 3 bases, the J end by 2 bases, with 14 bases between. Looked up from germline, CDR1 is SGDLS and CDR2 is YYNGEE. The CDR3 runs to 15 residues. CDR3 loop: CASSARGAGNYGYTF. CDR3 coding DNA: TGTGCCAGCAGCGCTAGAGGGGCAGGGAACTATGGCTACACCTTC. The full variable domain, completed using reference TRBV9 and TRBJ1-2, is DSGVTQTPKHLITATGQRVTLRCSPRSGDLSVYWYQQSLDQGLQFLIQYYNGEERAKGNILERFSAQQFPDLHSELNLSSLELGDSALYFCASSARGAGNYGYTFGSGTRLTVV.